This TCR beta chain came from a study of beta chain features in type 1 diabetes. Findings of the study overall: Healthy donors had naive, central memory and Treg TCRB repertoires that appeared less similar than those seen among patients. TCRB CDR3s were moderately but significantly shorter in Type 1 diabetes patients in all four CD4+ subsets.

Since all of the isolated RNA was reverse transcribed, expressed TCRB transcripts were what got sequenced. Assay: immunoSEQ multiplex PCR; the TCRdb copy retains only in-frame clones and omits some. The sample lists some 190,000 clones; about 7.8% were seen once. The V gene end was trimmed by 7 bases and the J gene end by 4 bases; junction bases not matched to a gene: 6. The CDR3 has 13 amino acids. From germline, CDR1 is MNHEY and CDR2 SVGAGI. This clone occurred a few times. Its antigen is undetermined. Specimen: central memory CD4+ T cells from blood. The V and J genes are TRBV6-5 and TRBJ1-2; 7 bases match TRBD1. The clonotype comes from a woman in her 40s with type 1 diabetes. The CDR3 loop reads CASTQTGIYGYTF. The CDR3 DNA is TGTGCCAGCACCCAGACAGGGATCTATGGCTACACCTTC.